This T cell receptor beta chain was sequenced in a study of blood T cell repertoires in COVID-19 (dated by TCRdb to 2018 to 2021). The study in broad terms: Samples from collaborators originated in the United States, Italy and Spain and spanned both the acute and convalescent phases of COVID-19. The sample metadata nearly always contained a de-identified subject ID, COVID-19 status, age in years and sex. The repertoires were made available in a free public database intended to serve as a resource for research on the immune response to SARS-CoV-2. The material from the prospective study consisted of cDNA or gDNA derived from T cells, B-cell-depleted T cells, or PBMCs. Where available, HLA class I and class II types were taken from metadata supplied by the sample provider and were not determined by assay-based typing. Samples came from the ongoing ImmuneRACE study (first 160 participants) plus 1,254 subjects from 6 global collaborators. Subjects who had been exposed to COVID-19, were actively infected with it, or had recovered from it provided the deeply sampled blood TCRbeta repertoires that made up the dataset. What the study reported, not specific to this receptor: Clinical and demographic metadata were provided uncurated, with the amount varying by source and participant.

TCRbeta CDR3 regions were amplified from genomic DNA using the immunoSEQ Assay, a bias-controlled multiplex PCR. Under the source paper's analysis protocol: Within the assay, amplification of reference gene primers was used to estimate how many nucleated cells each sample contained. Sequence reads were collapsed and filtered to measure the absolute abundance of every unique TCRbeta CDR3 rearrangement. For each sample, productive Simpson clonality was calculated by taking the square root of Simpson's diversity index across productive rearrangements. Drawn from immuneACCESS, this table holds only the in-frame rearrangements with V and J called that TCRdb kept. Clones are partly lost; checked studies trace under half to an unresolved V gene and leave the rest unexplained. The DNA was the basis for D and trimming; V, J and clone size are from that table. Within this sample are about 84,000 clones, with about four fifths of them counted one time only. The ten most abundant clones make up roughly 15% of the sample.

A note on this clone: Its antigen is currently not known. No much larger clone exists at a distance of one base, and base qualities are not known.

The collaborating institutions used their own protocols to collect whole blood in K2EDTA tubes. For TCRbeta analysis, collaborators shipped samples in one of three forms: frozen whole blood, isolated PBMCs, or DNA extracted from either of those sample types. The germline V gene sets CDR1 to SQVTM and CDR2 to ANQGSEA. Compared with germline, V lacks 5 bases and J lacks 5 bases; bases without a gene match: 6. Including cysteine and phenylalanine, the CDR3 has 13 amino acids. Of all the DNA, just the CDR3 is kept, 39 bases in frame from base 1. The receptor was isolated from a woman aged 80 or older with acute or convalescent COVID-19. The sequenced sample was peripheral blood. The chain is encoded by TRBV29-1 joined to TRBJ2-7, and TRBD1 aligns with 10 junction nucleotides. CDR3 reads: CSVRTGGLDEQYF. The DNA is as follows: TGCAGCGTTCGGACAGGGGGTCTCGACGAGCAGTACTTC.